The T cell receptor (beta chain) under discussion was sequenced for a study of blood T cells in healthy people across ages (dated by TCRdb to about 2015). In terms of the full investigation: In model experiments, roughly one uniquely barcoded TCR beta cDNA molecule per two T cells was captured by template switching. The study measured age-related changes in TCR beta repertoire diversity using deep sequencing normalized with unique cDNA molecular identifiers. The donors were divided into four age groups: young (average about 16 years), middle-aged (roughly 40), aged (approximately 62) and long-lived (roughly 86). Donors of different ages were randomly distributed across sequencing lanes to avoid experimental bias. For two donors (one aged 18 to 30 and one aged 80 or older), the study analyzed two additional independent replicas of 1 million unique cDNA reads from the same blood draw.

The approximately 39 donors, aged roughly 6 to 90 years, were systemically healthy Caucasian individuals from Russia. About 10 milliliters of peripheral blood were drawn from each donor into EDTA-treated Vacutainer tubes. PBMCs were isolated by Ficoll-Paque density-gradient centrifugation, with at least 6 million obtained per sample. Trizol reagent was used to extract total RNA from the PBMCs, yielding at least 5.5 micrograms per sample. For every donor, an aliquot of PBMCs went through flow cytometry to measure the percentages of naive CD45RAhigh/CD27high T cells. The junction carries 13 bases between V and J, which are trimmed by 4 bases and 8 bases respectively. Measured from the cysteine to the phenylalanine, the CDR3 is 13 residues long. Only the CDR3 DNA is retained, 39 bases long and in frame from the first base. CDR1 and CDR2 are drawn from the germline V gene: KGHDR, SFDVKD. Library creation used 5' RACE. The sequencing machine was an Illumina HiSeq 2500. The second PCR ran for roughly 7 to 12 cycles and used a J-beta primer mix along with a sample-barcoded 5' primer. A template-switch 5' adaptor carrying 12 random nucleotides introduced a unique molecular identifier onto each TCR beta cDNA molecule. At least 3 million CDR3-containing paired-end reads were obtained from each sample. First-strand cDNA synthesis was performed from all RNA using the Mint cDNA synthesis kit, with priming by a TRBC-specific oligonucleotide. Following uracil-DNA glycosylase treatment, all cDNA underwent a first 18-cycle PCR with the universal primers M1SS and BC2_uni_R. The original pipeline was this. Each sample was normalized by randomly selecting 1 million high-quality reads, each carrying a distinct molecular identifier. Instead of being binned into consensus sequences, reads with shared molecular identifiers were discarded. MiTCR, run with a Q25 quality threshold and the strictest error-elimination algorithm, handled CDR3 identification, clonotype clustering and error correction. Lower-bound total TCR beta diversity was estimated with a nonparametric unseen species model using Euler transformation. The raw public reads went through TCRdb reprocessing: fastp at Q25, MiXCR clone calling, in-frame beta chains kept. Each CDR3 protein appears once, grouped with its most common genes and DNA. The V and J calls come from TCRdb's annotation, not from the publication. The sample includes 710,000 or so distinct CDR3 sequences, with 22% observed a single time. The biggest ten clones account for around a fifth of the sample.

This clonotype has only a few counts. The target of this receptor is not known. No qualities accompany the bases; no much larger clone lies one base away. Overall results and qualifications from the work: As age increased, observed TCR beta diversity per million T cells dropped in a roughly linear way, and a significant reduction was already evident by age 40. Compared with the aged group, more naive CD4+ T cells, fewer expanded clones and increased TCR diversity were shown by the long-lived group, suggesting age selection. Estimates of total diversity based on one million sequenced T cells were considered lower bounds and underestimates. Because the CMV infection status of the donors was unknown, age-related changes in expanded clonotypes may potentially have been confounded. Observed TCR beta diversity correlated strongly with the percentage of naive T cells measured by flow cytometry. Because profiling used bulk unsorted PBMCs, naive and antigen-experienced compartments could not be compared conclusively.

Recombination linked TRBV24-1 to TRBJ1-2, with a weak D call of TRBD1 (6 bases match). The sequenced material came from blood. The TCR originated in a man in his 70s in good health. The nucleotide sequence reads TGTGCCACCAGTGACGCGGACAGTTTCGGCTACACCTTC. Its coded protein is CATSDADSFGYTF.